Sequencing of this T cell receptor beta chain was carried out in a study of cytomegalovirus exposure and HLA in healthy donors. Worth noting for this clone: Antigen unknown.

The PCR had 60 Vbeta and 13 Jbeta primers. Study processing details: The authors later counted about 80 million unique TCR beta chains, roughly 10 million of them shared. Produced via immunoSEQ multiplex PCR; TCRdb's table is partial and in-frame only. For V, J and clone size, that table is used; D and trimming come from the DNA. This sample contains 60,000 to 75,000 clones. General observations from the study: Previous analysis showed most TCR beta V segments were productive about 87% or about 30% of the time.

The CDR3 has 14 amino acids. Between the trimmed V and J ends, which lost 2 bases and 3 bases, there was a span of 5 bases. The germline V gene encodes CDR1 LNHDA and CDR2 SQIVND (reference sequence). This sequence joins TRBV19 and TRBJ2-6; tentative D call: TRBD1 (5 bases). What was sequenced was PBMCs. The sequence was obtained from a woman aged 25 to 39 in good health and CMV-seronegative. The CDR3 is CASSIQGGANVLTF. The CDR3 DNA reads TGTGCCAGTAGTATACAGGGTGGGGCCAACGTCCTGACTTTC. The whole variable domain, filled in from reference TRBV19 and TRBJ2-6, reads DGGITQSPKYLFRKEGQNVTLSCEQNLNHDAMYWYRQDPGQGLRLIYYSQIVNDFQKGDIAEGYSVSREKKESFPLTVTSAQKNPTAFYLCASSIQGGANVLTFGAGSRLTVL.